This T cell receptor beta chain emerged from a study of cytomegalovirus exposure and HLA in healthy donors. Amplification used 60 Vbeta primers and 13 Jbeta primers. Profiling relied on immunoSEQ multiplex PCR, and the TCRdb table lists in-frame clones only, not all of them. The sample yields 130,000 or so clones, 80% to 85% seen once. This clone was seen a handful of times. The antigen remains unidentified. Study-level points and caveats: An analysis that came later showed most CMV-associated TCR beta chains appearing HLA-restricted. A later analysis linked 16,951 TCR beta sequences to HLA alleles at 0.05 false discovery rate. A classifier reportedly called cytomegalovirus status with high sensitivity and specificity.

The V gene end was trimmed by 7 bases and the J gene end by 5 bases; junction bases not matched to a gene: 5. The V gene's germline CDR1 is MNHNY and CDR2 SVGAGI (reference sequence). The CDR3 is 13 residues long. Sample: PBMCs. This TCR was recovered from a woman between 40 and 55 years old in good health and CMV-seronegative. The chain carries TRBV6-6 and TRBJ1-2, with 9 bases matching TRBD1. Here the CDR3 DNA reads TGTGCCAGCACCCAGACAGGGGGATATGGCTACACCTTC. Translation gives CASTQTGGYGYTF.